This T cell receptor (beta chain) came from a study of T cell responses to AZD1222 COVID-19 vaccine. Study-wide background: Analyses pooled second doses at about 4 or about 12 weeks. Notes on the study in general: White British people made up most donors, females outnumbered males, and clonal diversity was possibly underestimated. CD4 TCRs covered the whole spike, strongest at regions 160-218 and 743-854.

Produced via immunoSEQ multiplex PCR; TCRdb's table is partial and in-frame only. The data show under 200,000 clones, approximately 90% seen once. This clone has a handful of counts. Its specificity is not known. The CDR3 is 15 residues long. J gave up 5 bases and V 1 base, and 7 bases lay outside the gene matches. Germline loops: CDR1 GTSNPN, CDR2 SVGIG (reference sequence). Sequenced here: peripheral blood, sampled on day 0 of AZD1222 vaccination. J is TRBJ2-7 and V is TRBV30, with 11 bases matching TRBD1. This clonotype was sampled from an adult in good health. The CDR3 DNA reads TGTGCCTGGAGTGAAGGACAGGGGGCAACGGACGAGCAGTACTTC. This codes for CAWSEGQGATDEQYF.